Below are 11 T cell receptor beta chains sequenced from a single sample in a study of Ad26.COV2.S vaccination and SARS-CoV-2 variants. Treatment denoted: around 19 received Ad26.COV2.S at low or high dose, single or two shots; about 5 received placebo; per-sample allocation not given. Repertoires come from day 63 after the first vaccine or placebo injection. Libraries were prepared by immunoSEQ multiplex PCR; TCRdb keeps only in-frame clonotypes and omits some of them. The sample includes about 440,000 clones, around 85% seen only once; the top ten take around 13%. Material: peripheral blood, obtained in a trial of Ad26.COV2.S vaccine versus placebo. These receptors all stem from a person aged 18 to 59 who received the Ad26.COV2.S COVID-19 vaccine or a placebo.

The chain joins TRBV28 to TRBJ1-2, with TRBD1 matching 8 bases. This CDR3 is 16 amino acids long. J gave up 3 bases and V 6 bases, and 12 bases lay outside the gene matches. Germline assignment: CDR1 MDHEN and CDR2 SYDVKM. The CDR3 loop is CASRHDGTGLYYGYTF. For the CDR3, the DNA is TGTGCCAGCAGGCATGATGGGACAGGACTTTACTATGGCTACACCTTC.

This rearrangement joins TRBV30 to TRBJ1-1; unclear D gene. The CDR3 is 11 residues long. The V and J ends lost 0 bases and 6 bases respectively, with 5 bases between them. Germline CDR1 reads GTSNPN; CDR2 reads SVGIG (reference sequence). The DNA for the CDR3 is TGTGCCTGGAGTGTATCGGCTGAAGCTTTCTTT. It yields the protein CAWSVSAEAFF.

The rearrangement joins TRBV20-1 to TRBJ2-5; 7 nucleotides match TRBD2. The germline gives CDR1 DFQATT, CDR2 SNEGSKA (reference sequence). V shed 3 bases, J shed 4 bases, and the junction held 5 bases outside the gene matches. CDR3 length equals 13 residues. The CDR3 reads CSASWIAGETQYF. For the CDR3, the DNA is TGCAGTGCTAGTTGGATAGCGGGAGAGACCCAGTACTTC.

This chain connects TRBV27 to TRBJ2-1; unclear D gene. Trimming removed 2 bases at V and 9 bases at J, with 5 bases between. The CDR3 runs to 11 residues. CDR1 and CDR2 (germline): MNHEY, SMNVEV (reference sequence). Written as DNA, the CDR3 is TGTGCCAGCAGTTTACTGGGTGAGCAGTTCTTC. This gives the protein CASSLLGEQFF.

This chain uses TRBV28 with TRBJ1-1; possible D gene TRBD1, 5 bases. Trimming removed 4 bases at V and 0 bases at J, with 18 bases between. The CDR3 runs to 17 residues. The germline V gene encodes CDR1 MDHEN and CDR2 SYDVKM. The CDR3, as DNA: TGTGCCAGCAGTTCCCCGACCAGAGGGGTCATGAACACTGAAGCTTTCTTT. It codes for CASSSPTRGVMNTEAFF. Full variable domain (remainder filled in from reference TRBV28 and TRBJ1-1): DVKVTQSSRYLVKRTGEKVFLECVQDMDHENMFWYRQDPGLGLRLIYFSYDVKMKEKGDIPEGYSVSREKKERFSLILESASTNQTSMYLCASSSPTRGVMNTEAFFGQGTRLTVV.

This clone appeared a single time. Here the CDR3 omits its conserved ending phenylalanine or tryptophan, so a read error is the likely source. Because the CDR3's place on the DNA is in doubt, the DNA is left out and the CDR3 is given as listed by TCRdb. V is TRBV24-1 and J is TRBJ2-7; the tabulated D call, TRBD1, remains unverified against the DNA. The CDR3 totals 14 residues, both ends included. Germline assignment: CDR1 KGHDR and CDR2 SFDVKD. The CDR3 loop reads CATSDLPGQLRAVL.

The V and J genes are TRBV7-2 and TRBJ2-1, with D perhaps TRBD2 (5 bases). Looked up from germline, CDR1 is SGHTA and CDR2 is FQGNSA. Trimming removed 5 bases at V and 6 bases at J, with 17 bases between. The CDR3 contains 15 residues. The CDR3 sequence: CASSPIPFTSNEQFF. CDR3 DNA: TGTGCCAGCAGCCCGATCCCCTTTACTAGCAATGAGCAGTTCTTC.

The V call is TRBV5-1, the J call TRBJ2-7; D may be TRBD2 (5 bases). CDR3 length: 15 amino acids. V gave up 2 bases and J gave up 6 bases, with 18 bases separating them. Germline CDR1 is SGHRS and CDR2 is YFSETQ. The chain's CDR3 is CASSFGIPGTGEQYF. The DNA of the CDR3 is TGCGCCAGCAGCTTCGGGATACCGGGAACTGGCGAGCAGTACTTC.

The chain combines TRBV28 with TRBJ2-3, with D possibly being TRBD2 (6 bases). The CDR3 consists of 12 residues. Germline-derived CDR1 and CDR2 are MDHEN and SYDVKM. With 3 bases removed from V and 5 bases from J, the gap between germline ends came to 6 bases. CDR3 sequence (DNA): TGTGCCAGCAGTTTTAGCGGAGATACGCAGTATTTT. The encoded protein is CASSFSGDTQYF.

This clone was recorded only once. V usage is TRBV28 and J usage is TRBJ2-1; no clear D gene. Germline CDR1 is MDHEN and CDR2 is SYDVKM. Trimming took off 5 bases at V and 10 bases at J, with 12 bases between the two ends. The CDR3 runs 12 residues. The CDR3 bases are TGTGCCAGCAGTCCCCAAGCACGGGAGCAGTTCTTC. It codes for CASSPQAREQFF.

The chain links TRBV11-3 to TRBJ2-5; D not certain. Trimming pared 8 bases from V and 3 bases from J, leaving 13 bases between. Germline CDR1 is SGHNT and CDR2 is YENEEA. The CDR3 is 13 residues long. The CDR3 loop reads CASSEDVKETQYF. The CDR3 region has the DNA TGTGCCAGCTCCGAAGACGTGAAAGAGACCCAGTACTTC.